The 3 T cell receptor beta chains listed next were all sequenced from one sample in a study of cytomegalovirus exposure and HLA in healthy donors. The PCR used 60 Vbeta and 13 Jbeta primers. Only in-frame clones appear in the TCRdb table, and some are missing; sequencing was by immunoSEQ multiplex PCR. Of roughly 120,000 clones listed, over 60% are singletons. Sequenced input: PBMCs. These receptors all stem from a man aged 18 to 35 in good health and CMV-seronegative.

The CDR3 coding sequence is TGTGCCAGCAGCAGGGGACTAGCGACGGAGACCCAGTACTTC. Amino acids: CASSRGLATETQYF. The V call is TRBV7-2, the J call TRBJ2-5, with 10 bases aligning to TRBD2. V lost 5 bases, J lost 5 bases, and 5 bases stayed unmatched. The CDR3 contains 14 residues. Germline V gene lookup returns CDR1 SGHTA and CDR2 FQGNSA.

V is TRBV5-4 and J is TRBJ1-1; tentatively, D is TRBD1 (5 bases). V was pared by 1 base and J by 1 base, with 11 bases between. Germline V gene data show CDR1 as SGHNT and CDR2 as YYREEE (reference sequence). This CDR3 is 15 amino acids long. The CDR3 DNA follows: TGTGCCAGCAGCTTGAGCGACAGCCAGAACACTGAAGCTTTCTTT. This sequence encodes CASSLSDSQNTEAFF.

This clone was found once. DNA of the CDR3: TGTGCCAGCAGACAGCGGGAGGCCGCGGGGGAAGAGACCCAGTACTTC. Translated, it gives CASRQREAAGEETQYF. The chain recombines TRBV9 with TRBJ2-5, with 9 bases identical to TRBD2. This CDR3 has 16 residues. Germline V CDR1 and CDR2: SGDLS, YYNGEE. Trimming at V came to 5 bases and at J to 3 bases, leaving 11 bases not matched to a gene.